This T cell receptor (beta chain) stems from a study of cytomegalovirus exposure and HLA in healthy donors. Study conclusions and caveats: CMV serostatus was the only immune exposure information that was available. Fewer than 20,000 TCR beta sequences were associated with HLA alleles at 0.05 false discovery rate in a later analysis.

The donors were healthy bone marrow donors. On this clone: Its antigen is not identified.

Primers included in the PCR were 60 Vbeta and 13 Jbeta primers. Repertoires were generated with immunoSEQ multiplex PCR, while TCRdb's copy carries only in-frame clones and drops some. The table records approximately 150,000 clones, 82% of them present only once. The V and J ends lost 2 bases and 4 bases respectively, with 12 bases between them. CDR1 is SGDLS, CDR2 YYNGEE, per germline. The CDR3 runs 14 residues. The source is a man younger than 30 in good health and CMV-seropositive. The gene calls are TRBV9 and TRBJ1-2, with D hard to call. The sequenced material came from PBMCs. The CDR3 nucleotides read TGTGCCAGCAGCGTGGGAGGAACTAGCTATGGCTACACCTTC. Its translation: CASSVGGTSYGYTF.